This T cell receptor beta chain comes out of a study of T-cell memory formation after mild COVID-19. Overall study findings and caveats: The study found contracting CD4+ clones mainly in CM and EM and contracting CD8+ clones in EMRA. For second-wave clones that peaked at day 37, SARS-CoV-2 specificity went unverified.

V was pared by 3 bases and J by 9 bases, with 15 bases of the junction left unmatched. Per germline, CDR1 SGHTA and CDR2 FQGNSA. The length of the CDR3 is 19 residues. TCRdb re-called the 5' RACE reads with MiXCR, one entry per CDR3 protein. The data show approximately 450,000 distinct CDR3 sequences, 15% to 20% seen once. This clonotype turned up a few times. Antigen unknown. This TCR was sampled from an adult woman who had mild COVID-19 (a few samples of this study predate the infection). Cell type and time point are not known. Sequenced material: PBMCs or a T cell subset sorted from them (not recorded which). V gene TRBV7-2 combines with J gene TRBJ2-1; 15 nucleotides align to TRBD2. The chain's CDR3 is CASSLGRTSGRAGLVEQFF. CDR3 sequence (DNA): TGTGCCAGCAGCTTGGGGCGGACTAGCGGGAGGGCCGGATTAGTTGAGCAGTTCTTC.